This is a list of T cell receptor beta chains from one sample in a study of PD-L1 blockade in urothelial cancer. Sequencing was performed with immunoSEQ multiplex PCR; in TCRdb, only in-frame clones are kept and a portion is missing. The sample shows 100,000 to 150,000 clones, roughly 84% of them seen only once. The sequenced sample was PBMCs, obtained around atezolizumab (anti-PD-L1) treatment. These receptors were obtained from a man in his fifties with urothelial cancer. Each CDR3 is given with its conserved first and last residue. The order of the fields is D gene, J gene, clone size, V gene, CDR3 DNA, CDR3 protein. A D gene is named only where the DNA matches it firmly. Only part of the rows carry a size: once, few, many, or a class if the clone is expanded.

d_gene: TRBD1; j_gene: TRBJ2-5; abundance: few; v_gene: TRBV4-2; CDR3nt: TGTGCCAGCAGCCAAGGACAGGGTGGCGAGACCCAGTACTTC; CDR3aa: CASSQGQGGETQYF
d_gene: TRBD2; j_gene: TRBJ2-2; abundance: NA; v_gene: TRBV9; CDR3nt: TGTGCCAGCAGCGTAGCAGCGGGAGGGTCCGGGGAGCTGTTTTTT; CDR3aa: CASSVAAGGSGELFF
d_gene: NA; j_gene: TRBJ2-7; abundance: NA; v_gene: TRBV9; CDR3nt: TGTGCCAGCAGCCCTCCCAGGGCAGACGAGCAGTACTTC; CDR3aa: CASSPPRADEQYF
d_gene: NA; j_gene: TRBJ2-7; abundance: NA; v_gene: TRBV11-1; CDR3nt: TGTGCCAGCAGCCGCCTATCCTACGAGCAGTACTTC; CDR3aa: CASSRLSYEQYF
d_gene: NA; j_gene: TRBJ2-7; abundance: NA; v_gene: TRBV7-9; CDR3nt: TGTGCCAGCAGCTTATGGAGGCCTCATGCCGACAGGAGGTTCTACGAGCAGTACTTC; CDR3aa: CASSLWRPHADRRFYEQYF
d_gene: TRBD1; j_gene: TRBJ1-4; abundance: once; v_gene: TRBV10-2; CDR3nt: TGCGCCAGCAGTGTAGGTCGGGACAGCAATGAAAAACTGTTTTTT; CDR3aa: CASSVGRDSNEKLFF
d_gene: TRBD1; j_gene: TRBJ1-1; abundance: once; v_gene: TRBV6-1; CDR3nt: TGTGCCAGCAAGGGACAGGGAGCCACTGAAGCTTTCTTT; CDR3aa: CASKGQGATEAFF
d_gene: NA; j_gene: TRBJ1-1; abundance: NA; v_gene: TRBV29-1; CDR3nt: TGCAGCGCTCGACAATTCCGGAACACTGAAGCTTTCTTT; CDR3aa: CSARQFRNTEAFF
d_gene: TRBD1; j_gene: TRBJ1-2; abundance: NA; v_gene: TRBV19; CDR3nt: TGTGCCAGCAACGCAGGGGGCTTAGGGGGCTACACCTTC; CDR3aa: CASNAGGLGGYTF
d_gene: TRBD2; j_gene: TRBJ2-7; abundance: few; v_gene: TRBV15; CDR3nt: TGTGCCACCAGCACGGGACTAGCGCGGTACGAGCAGTACTTC; CDR3aa: CATSTGLARYEQYF
d_gene: NA; j_gene: TRBJ1-5; abundance: NA; v_gene: TRBV5-1; CDR3nt: TGCGCCAGCAGCATAACAACAGGGACCAATCAGCCCCAGCATTTT; CDR3aa: CASSITTGTNQPQHF
d_gene: TRBD2; j_gene: TRBJ2-3; abundance: NA; v_gene: TRBV7-9; CDR3nt: TGTGCCAGCAGCTTGGGGCTAGCGGGGTTACGCACAGATACGCAGTATTTT; CDR3aa: CASSLGLAGLRTDTQYF
d_gene: NA; j_gene: TRBJ2-2; abundance: NA; v_gene: TRBV6-4; CDR3nt: TGTGCCAGCAGCCACGGGAGCGGGGAGCTGTTTTTT; CDR3aa: CASSHGSGELFF
d_gene: TRBD2; j_gene: TRBJ2-1; abundance: NA; v_gene: TRBV11-2; CDR3nt: TGTGCCAGCAGCTTAGTCCGAGGGACTAGCGGACACAATGAGCAGTTCTTC; CDR3aa: CASSLVRGTSGHNEQFF
d_gene: NA; j_gene: TRBJ1-1; abundance: NA; v_gene: TRBV7-3; CDR3nt: TGTGCCAGCAGCTTCTCAGAGAACACTGAAGCTTTCTTT; CDR3aa: CASSFSENTEAFF
d_gene: TRBD1; j_gene: TRBJ2-7; abundance: NA; v_gene: TRBV28; CDR3nt: TGTGCCAGCAGCCGGACAGGGTCCTACGAGCAGTACTTC; CDR3aa: CASSRTGSYEQYF
d_gene: TRBD2; j_gene: TRBJ2-3; abundance: NA; v_gene: TRBV28; CDR3nt: TGTGCCAGCAGTCCTTTGACTAGCGTAGATACGCAGTATTTT; CDR3aa: CASSPLTSVDTQYF
d_gene: TRBD2; j_gene: TRBJ2-7; abundance: NA; v_gene: TRBV30; CDR3nt: TGTGCCTGGAGTGCGGGAGGTACGAGGTCTCGCAGCCACGAGCAGTACTTC; CDR3aa: CAWSAGGTRSRSHEQYF
d_gene: TRBD1; j_gene: TRBJ1-1; abundance: NA; v_gene: TRBV5-4; CDR3nt: TGTGCCAGCAGCTTGGGTCCAGGGGGCCCAAACACTGAAGCTTTCTTT; CDR3aa: CASSLGPGGPNTEAFF
d_gene: TRBD2; j_gene: TRBJ2-1; abundance: NA; v_gene: TRBV11-2; CDR3nt: TGTGCCAGCAGCTTCCGGGAGGGCCCAACTAACAATGAGCAGTTCTTC; CDR3aa: CASSFREGPTNNEQFF
d_gene: TRBD2; j_gene: TRBJ2-1; abundance: NA; v_gene: TRBV7-9; CDR3nt: TGTGCCAGCAGCTCCCCCGGCGTGGTAGCGGGAGGGAACGAGCAGTTCTTC; CDR3aa: CASSSPGVVAGGNEQFF
d_gene: TRBD1; j_gene: TRBJ2-5; abundance: NA; v_gene: TRBV6-5; CDR3nt: TGTGCCAGCAGTTACTCGTCGTGGACAGGGGAGACCCAGTACTTC; CDR3aa: CASSYSSWTGETQYF
d_gene: TRBD2; j_gene: TRBJ2-2; abundance: NA; v_gene: TRBV27; CDR3nt: TGTGCCAGCAGTTTATCACTAGCGGGAGCCGGGGAGCTGTTTTTT; CDR3aa: CASSLSLAGAGELFF
d_gene: TRBD2; j_gene: TRBJ2-7; abundance: NA; v_gene: TRBV5-4; CDR3nt: TGTGCCAGCACCTTACCCGGAGCGGGGGAGCAGTACTTC; CDR3aa: CASTLPGAGEQYF
d_gene: NA; j_gene: TRBJ2-1; abundance: once; v_gene: TRBV5-1; CDR3nt: TGCGCCAGCAGAAAGACAGGGGAGGGCTACAATGAGCAGTTCTTC; CDR3aa: CASRKTGEGYNEQFF
d_gene: TRBD1; j_gene: TRBJ1-1; abundance: NA; v_gene: TRBV10-3; CDR3nt: TGTGCCATCAGAAGGGACAGCTTGAACACTGAAGCTTTCTTT; CDR3aa: CAIRRDSLNTEAFF
d_gene: TRBD1; j_gene: TRBJ2-1; abundance: NA; v_gene: TRBV6-5; CDR3nt: TGTGCCAGCAGGGGGACAGGCGACTACAATGAGCAGTTCTTC; CDR3aa: CASRGTGDYNEQFF
d_gene: NA; j_gene: TRBJ2-2; abundance: NA; v_gene: TRBV18; CDR3nt: TGTGCCAGCTCACCAGGGACAACGAACACCGGGGAGCTGTTTTTT; CDR3aa: CASSPGTTNTGELFF
d_gene: NA; j_gene: TRBJ1-5; abundance: once; v_gene: TRBV15; CDR3nt: TGTGCCACCAGCCCCGGGAATCAGCCCCAGCATTTT; CDR3aa: CATSPGNQPQHF
d_gene: NA; j_gene: TRBJ2-7; abundance: once; v_gene: TRBV5-1; CDR3nt: TGCGCCAGCAGTTCCGGGGATGCTAGCTCCTACGAGCAGTACTTC; CDR3aa: CASSSGDASSYEQYF
d_gene: TRBD1; j_gene: TRBJ2-2; abundance: NA; v_gene: TRBV6-5; CDR3nt: TGTGCCAGCAGTCCCCGAGGACAGGGGACCGGGGAGCTGTTTTTT; CDR3aa: CASSPRGQGTGELFF
d_gene: NA; j_gene: TRBJ2-5; abundance: NA; v_gene: TRBV9; CDR3nt: TGTGCCAGCAGCGTAGGTTTGGCGGCGGTCCAAGAGACCCAGTACTTC; CDR3aa: CASSVGLAAVQETQYF
d_gene: TRBD1; j_gene: TRBJ1-5; abundance: NA; v_gene: TRBV5-1; CDR3nt: TGCGCCAGCAGCTTGGGTGACAGGGGGGGCAATCAGCCCCAGCATTTT; CDR3aa: CASSLGDRGGNQPQHF
d_gene: TRBD1; j_gene: TRBJ2-2; abundance: NA; v_gene: TRBV4-1; CDR3nt: TGCGCCACCGGGGACAGTAACACCGGGGAGCTGTTTTTT; CDR3aa: CATGDSNTGELFF
d_gene: NA; j_gene: TRBJ1-1; abundance: NA; v_gene: TRBV11-2; CDR3nt: TGTGCCAGCAGCTTCTCCTCAATATCGGGGGTGCTATTT; CDR3aa: CASSFSSISGVLF
d_gene: TRBD2; j_gene: TRBJ2-1; abundance: NA; v_gene: TRBV18; CDR3nt: TGTGCCAGCTCATCCGATACTGCGGGAGGCCGTAATGAGCAGTTCTTC; CDR3aa: CASSSDTAGGRNEQFF
d_gene: NA; j_gene: TRBJ1-6; abundance: NA; v_gene: TRBV7-8; CDR3nt: TGTGCCAGCAGCTTGGAGGTTCCTTCATTCCTCCACTTT; CDR3aa: CASSLEVPSFLHF